The text below deals with one TCR beta chain. This entry belongs to a study of technical replicates of blood from a handful of donors. V was pared by 3 bases and J by 7 bases, with 18 bases of the junction left unmatched. The CDR3 contains 18 residues. Per the germline V gene, CDR1 is LGHNA and CDR2 is YSLEER. Sequencing was performed with immunoSEQ multiplex PCR; in TCRdb, only in-frame clones are kept and a portion is missing. The sample yields about 59,000 clones, 80% to 95% seen once. The sequencing input was PBMCs. This TCR was recovered from a human donor in good health. Some clones in this sample may be carry-over from other donors' samples. This sequence joins TRBV4-3 and TRBJ2-7; 10 nucleotides agree with TRBD1. This CDR3 is CASSQEEFPPGQGKEQYF. The CDR3 coding sequence is TGCGCCAGCAGCCAGGAAGAATTTCCACCGGGACAGGGGAAGGAGCAGTACTTC.